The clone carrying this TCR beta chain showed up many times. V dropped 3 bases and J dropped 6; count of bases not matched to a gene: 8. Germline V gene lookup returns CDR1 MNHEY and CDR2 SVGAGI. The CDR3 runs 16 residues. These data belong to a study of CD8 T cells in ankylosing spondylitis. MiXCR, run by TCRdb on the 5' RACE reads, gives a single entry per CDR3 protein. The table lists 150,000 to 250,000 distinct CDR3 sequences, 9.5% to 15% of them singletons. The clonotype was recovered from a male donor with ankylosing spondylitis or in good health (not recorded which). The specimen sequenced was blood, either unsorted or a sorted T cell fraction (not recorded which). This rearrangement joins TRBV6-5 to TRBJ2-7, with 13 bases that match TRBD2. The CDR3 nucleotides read TGTGCCAGCAGTTATGAGGGACTAGCGGGAATGGGCGAGCAGTACTTC. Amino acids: CASSYEGLAGMGEQYF.